Listed below are T cell receptor beta chains from one sample, sequenced in a study of T cell responses to AZD1222 COVID-19 vaccine. Libraries were prepared by immunoSEQ multiplex PCR; TCRdb keeps only in-frame clonotypes and omits some of them. The repertoire consists of roughly 120,000 clones, with around 87% occurring once and the leading ten covering roughly 1.2%. This specimen was peripheral blood, taken on day 0 of AZD1222 vaccination. The receptors come from an adult in good health. Each CDR3 is given with its conserved first and last residue. A D gene is named only where the DNA matches it firmly. Clone size appears in some rows only: once, few, many, or a class for an expanded clone.

j_gene	v_gene	abundance	d_gene	CDR3nt	CDR3aa
TRBJ2-6	TRBV7-2	.	TRBD1	TGTGCCAGCAGCTTTAGGACAGGGAGCGGGGCCAACGTCCTGACTTTC	CASSFRTGSGANVLTF
TRBJ2-5	TRBV13	.	TRBD1	TGTGCCAGCAGCGACAGGGGTTGGGAGACCCAGTACTTC	CASSDRGWETQYF
TRBJ1-4	TRBV5-5	once	.	TGTGCCAGCAGCTTACCAGGAGGGGACGAAAAACTGTTTTTT	CASSLPGGDEKLFF
TRBJ1-3	TRBV18	.	TRBD1	TGTGCCAGCTCAGAGGGACAGGGTTCCGGAAACACCATATATTTT	CASSEGQGSGNTIYF
TRBJ2-2	TRBV19	.	.	TGTGCCAGTACCGTCGTTTCGAACACCGGGGAGCTGTTTTTT	CASTVVSNTGELFF
TRBJ2-1	TRBV6-1	.	TRBD2	TGTGCCAGCAGTGAAGCGCTTGAACTAGCGGGTCATGAGCAGTTCTTC	CASSEALELAGHEQFF
TRBJ2-5	TRBV5-6	.	.	TGTGCCAGCAGGAATGGGCCCGAAGAGACCCAGTACTTC	CASRNGPEETQYF
TRBJ2-1	TRBV5-6	once	TRBD1	TGTGCCAGCAGCTTGGGGGGACAGGATTTTGGTGAGCAGTTCTTC	CASSLGGQDFGEQFF
TRBJ1-5	TRBV19	.	.	TGTGCCAGTAGTATAGGGGCGATCTATAGCAATCAGCCCCAGCATTTT	CASSIGAIYSNQPQHF
TRBJ1-5	TRBV30	.	.	TGTGCCTGGAATCAAGGGGTAGGTCAGCCCCAGCATTTT	CAWNQGVGQPQHF